This TCR beta chain was recovered during a study of cytomegalovirus exposure and HLA in healthy donors. CDR3 length: 11 residues. Trimming cost V 3 bases and J 5 bases, with 5 bases left between them. The germline V gene encodes CDR1 MNHEY and CDR2 SVGAGI. The study ran its PCR with 60 Vbeta and 13 Jbeta primers. Clones were sequenced by immunoSEQ multiplex PCR, and TCRdb holds only the in-frame ones, with some missing. In all, the sample yields about 37,000 clones. The sequenced sample consisted of PBMCs. The sequence came from a human donor in good health. The chain employs TRBV6-5 and TRBJ2-7; D gene uncertain. In DNA, the CDR3 is TGTGCCAGCAGTTATCTCGACGAGCAGTACTTC. Its protein product is CASSYLDEQYF.